Following are 23 T cell receptor beta chains from one sample sequenced in a study of cytotoxic CD8 clonotypes in ibrutinib-treated CLL. Clones were sequenced by immunoSEQ multiplex PCR, and TCRdb holds only the in-frame ones, with some missing. The data hold 150,000 to 200,000 clones, with around nine tenths observed a single time. Sequenced material: PBMCs, taken at disease progression, from a patient treated with ibrutinib. Receptors were obtained from a human donor with chronic lymphocytic leukemia.

The CDR3 is CASRPGTGGNQPQHF. The CDR3 DNA sequence: TGTGCCAGCAGACCCGGGACAGGGGGCAATCAGCCCCAGCATTTT. V gene TRBV6-4 combines with J gene TRBJ1-5, with 10 bases fitting TRBD1. Germline V gene sequence: CDR1 MRHNA, CDR2 SNTAGT. V shed 6 bases and J 2 bases; nucleotides not matched to a gene: 4. This CDR3 has 15 residues.

The chain joins TRBV5-6 to TRBJ2-2; D is ambiguous. CDR3 length equals 13 residues. V was clipped by 4 bases and J by 0 bases, with 4 bases between them. Germline CDR1 and CDR2: SGHDT and YYEEEE. CDR3 sequence (DNA): TGTGCCAGCAGCCGCCCGAACACCGGGGAGCTGTTTTTT. Protein product: CASSRPNTGELFF.

This chain links TRBV6-1 with TRBJ1-1; 7 positions agree with TRBD1. Germline values: CDR1 MNHNS, CDR2 SASEGT. The CDR3 sequence is 13 residues long. V trimming: 4 bases; J trimming: 5 bases; junction bases outside the gene matches: 4. The CDR3 spells CASSVLQGTEAFF. The DNA of the CDR3 is TGTGCCAGCAGTGTGCTACAGGGGACTGAAGCTTTCTTT.

The chain links TRBV6-5 to TRBJ2-5, with no clear D. Trimming pared 5 bases from V and 2 bases from J, leaving 9 bases between. The germline V gene encodes CDR1 MNHEY and CDR2 SVGAGI. The CDR3 spans 13 residues. CDR3 nucleotide sequence: TGTGCCAGCAGTCGGGCCTTGCAAGAGACCCAGTACTTC. It encodes CASSRALQETQYF.

The chain combines TRBV4-1 with TRBJ1-4; 8 bases line up with TRBD1. Trimming cost V 2 bases and J 3 bases; bases outside gene matches: 2. Per the germline V gene, CDR1 is MGHRA and CDR2 is YSYEKL. The CDR3 contains 15 residues. The CDR3 DNA sequence: TGCGCCAGCAGCCAACCGGACAGGGCTAATGAAAAACTGTTTTTT. The encoded protein is CASSQPDRANEKLFF.

The V and J genes are TRBV2 and TRBJ2-3; 7 bases agree with TRBD2. The V segment lost 0 bases and the J segment 2 bases; nucleotides outside the gene matches: 8. The CDR3 contains 17 residues. CDR1 and CDR2 from the germline V gene are SNHLY and FYNNEI. CDR3 sequence: CASSEAGLAENTDTQYF. CDR3 in DNA: TGTGCCAGCAGTGAAGCTGGCCTAGCGGAAAACACAGATACGCAGTATTTT.

The chain couples TRBV7-2 to TRBJ2-7; D uncertain. This CDR3 has 14 residues. Germline loops: CDR1 SGHTA, CDR2 FQGNSA. Trimming took off 2 bases at V and 4 bases at J, with 12 bases between the two ends. Here the CDR3 DNA reads TGTGCCAGCAGCTTATCGTACAGACCTTACGAGCAGTACTTC. The encoded protein is CASSLSYRPYEQYF.

This clone came up once. The CDR3 region has the DNA TGTGCCAGCAGCTTAGTCAGCAATCAGCCCCAGCATTTT. Amino acid sequence: CASSLVSNQPQHF. This rearrangement joins TRBV7-2 to TRBJ1-5, with unresolved D. The CDR3 runs to 13 residues. The germline V gene encodes CDR1 SGHTA and CDR2 FQGNSA. V was cut by 1 base and J by 1 base, with 2 bases left in between.

This rearrangement joins TRBV14 to TRBJ2-1; 8 bases align to TRBD1. Unmatched junction bases numbered 6, after V lost 6 bases and J lost 2 bases. This CDR3 has 15 residues. Per the germline V gene, CDR1 is SGHDN and CDR2 is FVKESK. CDR3 region: CASRHRGAPYNEQFF. In DNA form, the CDR3 reads TGTGCCAGCAGACACAGGGGGGCCCCCTACAATGAGCAGTTCTTC.

The CDR3 spells CASSLGWGVGEAFF. In nucleotides, the CDR3 is TGTGCCAGCAGCTTGGGATGGGGAGTCGGTGAAGCTTTCTTT. The chain has TRBV5-8 and TRBJ1-1, with no clear D. The CDR3 is 14 residues long. The germline V and J ends were trimmed by 0 bases and 7 bases, with 13 bases remaining between them. Germline-derived CDR1 and CDR2 are SGHTS and YDEGEE.

The genes are TRBV2 and TRBJ2-5; no clear D gene. Germline CDR1 is SNHLY and CDR2 is FYNNEI. Deletions cut 6 bases from V and 3 bases from J, with 14 bases between. The length of the CDR3 is 14 residues. CDR3 DNA sequence: TGTGCCAGCAGGCCTGGACGGAAAAAAGAGACCCAGTACTTC. Residues: CASRPGRKKETQYF.

This clone has only a few counts. This sequence joins TRBV6-5 and TRBJ2-2; D may be TRBD2 (5 bases). Trimming shortened V by 2 bases and J by 4 bases, and 11 bases separated the two germline ends. CDR1 MNHEY and CDR2 SVGAGI come from the germline V gene. The CDR3 has 15 amino acids. CDR3 in DNA: TGTGCCAGCAGTTACAGGGCTAGCACCACCGGGGAGCTGTTTTTT. Translation gives CASSYRASTTGELFF.

This chain uses TRBV5-4 with TRBJ1-1; TRBD1 matches at 8 bases. The CDR3 consists of 17 residues. V shed 4 bases, J shed 10 bases, and the junction held 21 bases outside the gene matches. Germline CDR1 SGHNT, CDR2 YYREEE (reference sequence). CDR3 DNA: TGTGCCAGCAGCACCCGGACCGGACAGGGCTCGATTTTCGGAGCTTTCTTT. Its translation: CASSTRTGQGSIFGAFF.

The V call is TRBV13, the J call TRBJ2-1; 8 bases line up with TRBD1. V lost 4 bases and J lost 7; bases outside the gene matches: 3. Germline CDR1 reads PRHDT; CDR2 reads FYEKMQ (reference sequence). The CDR3 has 13 residues. The CDR3 reads CASSSTGENEQFF. In DNA form, the CDR3 reads TGTGCCAGCAGCTCGACAGGGGAGAATGAGCAGTTCTTC.

The gene calls are TRBV27 and TRBJ2-7, with D tentatively TRBD1 (6 bases). The germline V and J ends were trimmed by 2 bases and 2 bases, with 10 bases remaining between them. This CDR3 has 14 residues. Germline loops: CDR1 MNHEY, CDR2 SMNVEV (reference sequence). The CDR3 is CASSLGQLTYEQYF. CDR3 bases: TGTGCCAGCAGTTTAGGACAGCTTACCTACGAGCAGTACTTC.

The chain has TRBV18 and TRBJ2-3, with 10 bases aligning to TRBD2. V trimming: 4 bases; J trimming: 4 bases; junction bases outside the gene matches: 11. The CDR3 has 17 residues. CDR1 and CDR2 (germline): KGHSH, LQKENI. The CDR3 region has the DNA TGTGCCAGCTCACTTTATGCTAGCGGGAGTTTTCCAGATACGCAGTATTTT. Translated: CASSLYASGSFPDTQYF.

As DNA, the CDR3 is TGTGCCACCAGCAGAGATCAAGAGGGTCGGCAGTACTTC. Encoded protein: CATSRDQEGRQYF. This sequence joins TRBV15 and TRBJ2-7; a weak D match, TRBD2 (5 bases). The germline CDR1 and CDR2 sequences are LNHNV and YYDKDF (reference sequence). The V end lost 0 bases, the J end lost 9 bases, and 12 bases lay between the germline ends. The CDR3 length is 13 residues.

This clone was recorded once. The V call is TRBV11-3, the J call TRBJ1-2; 7 positions match TRBD1. Trimming cost V 0 bases and J 7 bases; bases outside gene matches: 11. The CDR3 is 16 residues long. In germline, CDR1 is SGHNT, CDR2 YENEEA. The CDR3 loop is CASSLEGGRTGGGYTF. CDR3 DNA sequence: TGTGCCAGCAGCTTAGAGGGAGGTCGGACAGGAGGTGGCTACACCTTC.

The CDR3 region is CATTPRGSYEQYF. The CDR3 nucleotides read TGTGCCACGACCCCCAGGGGCTCATACGAGCAGTACTTC. The rearrangement links TRBV10-3 to TRBJ2-7; possibly TRBD1 for D (6 bases). Looked up from germline, CDR1 is ENHRY and CDR2 is SYGVKD. Deletions cut 10 bases from V and 4 bases from J, with 17 bases between. The CDR3 totals 13 residues.

The chain couples TRBV6-5 to TRBJ2-7; TRBD1 is a possible D gene (5 bases). V gave up 4 bases and J gave up 2 bases, with 12 bases separating them. This CDR3 spans 14 amino acids. CDR1 is MNHEY, CDR2 SVGAGI, per germline. The DNA for the CDR3 is TGTGCCAGCAGTTTGACAGTAGGAGCCTACGAGCAGTACTTC. Its protein is CASSLTVGAYEQYF.

The chain has TRBV5-4 and TRBJ2-7; 9 positions agree with TRBD2. This CDR3 region has 15 residues. CDR1 and CDR2 (germline): SGHNT, YYREEE (reference sequence). The V segment lost 0 bases and the J segment 3 bases; nucleotides outside the gene matches: 4. CDR3 amino acids: CASSLASGNVYEQYF. The CDR3 DNA reads as TGTGCCAGCAGCTTGGCTAGCGGGAACGTCTACGAGCAGTACTTC.

This chain uses TRBV5-1 with TRBJ2-7; D remains ambiguous. Per germline, CDR1 SGHRS and CDR2 YFSETQ. This CDR3 has 14 amino acids. With 0 bases removed from V and 1 base from J, the gap between germline ends came to 8 bases. The DNA for the CDR3 is TGCGCCAGCAGCTTGGGGGCGGCTTCCTACGAGCAGTACTTC. Protein: CASSLGAASYEQYF.

In its sample, this clone was seen a few times. The chain uses TRBV9 and TRBJ2-7; D not resolved. This CDR3 spans 14 amino acids. V shed 4 bases and J shed 0 bases, with 11 bases lying between them. The germline CDR1 and CDR2 sequences are SGDLS and YYNGEE. The CDR3: CASSSAVRSYEQYF. DNA of the CDR3: TGTGCCAGCAGCTCGGCGGTCCGCTCCTACGAGCAGTACTTC.